This T cell receptor beta chain was captured by sequencing in a study of graft-versus-host responses after intestinal transplantation. Points on this clone: Its matching antigen is unknown.

The CDR3 spans 15 residues. Germline assignment: CDR1 MNHNY and CDR2 SVGAGI (reference sequence). The V end lost 8 bases, the J end lost 8 bases, and 24 bases lay between the germline ends. Produced via immunoSEQ multiplex PCR; TCRdb's table is partial and in-frame only. In the table there are under 95,000 clones, around 90% of which are singletons. The sequence was collected from a human donor who received an intestinal transplant. The material was unstimulated CD8+ T cells sorted from spleen or lymph node cells, obtained before intestinal transplant. J is TRBJ1-1 and V is TRBV6-6, with D maybe TRBD1 (5 bases). CDR3: CASALSGPSGSEAFF. In DNA, the CDR3 is TGTGCCAGCGCCCTCTCCGGCCCTTCAGGGTCCGAAGCTTTCTTT.